This T cell receptor (beta chain) was found in a study of blood T cell repertoires in COVID-19. In the study overall: T cells, B-cell-depleted T cells, or PBMCs provided the cDNA or gDNA that served as material.

Measured with immunoSEQ multiplex PCR; TCRdb has only the in-frame clones, and not every one. The sample has 300,000 to 400,000 clones, about 90% seen once. The V gene's germline CDR1 is LGHDT and CDR2 YNNKEL (reference sequence). CDR3 length: 14 residues. Trimming at V came to 7 bases and at J to 7 bases, leaving 5 bases not matched to a gene. The clonotype originates from a woman aged 55-69 years with COVID-19, enrolled during active disease. The sample was peripheral blood. The gene calls are TRBV3-1 (or the pseudogene TRBV3-2) and TRBJ2-1, with 12 nucleotides matching TRBD2. CDR3 in DNA: TGTGCCAGCACTAGCGGGGGGGCCGGTAATGAGCAGTTCTTC. Its protein is CASTSGGAGNEQFF.